This T cell receptor (beta chain) was obtained from a study of T cells after yellow fever vaccination. Study-level points and caveats: The secondary response was weaker but peaked faster, day 5 versus 15. Post-booster samples contained most primary-vaccination clones (about 96% CD4, approximately 88% CD8).

They built TCR cDNA with 5'RACE template switching, a step that put in a universal primer site and UMIs. Each CDR3 protein gets one entry after TCRdb re-called the 5' RACE reads with MiXCR. The repertoire holds 200,000 to 300,000 distinct CDR3 sequences, with approximately 6.8% as singletons. This clonotype came up a few times. Its antigen is not identified. Trimming left V 0 bases short and J 2 bases short, with 11 bases between. The CDR3 spans 15 residues. Per the germline V gene, CDR1 is LGHDT and CDR2 is YNNKEL (reference sequence). The V and J genes are TRBV3-1 and TRBJ2-7, with D possibly matching TRBD2 (5 bases). The specimen was CD4+ T cells sorted from PBMCs, collected on the day of the yellow fever booster vaccination. This TCR was recovered from a man aged 25-45 years who received the YFV17D yellow fever vaccine. The chain's CDR3 is CASSQDQTTTYEQYF. The CDR3 DNA reads as TGTGCCAGCAGCCAAGATCAGACTACCACCTACGAGCAGTACTTC.